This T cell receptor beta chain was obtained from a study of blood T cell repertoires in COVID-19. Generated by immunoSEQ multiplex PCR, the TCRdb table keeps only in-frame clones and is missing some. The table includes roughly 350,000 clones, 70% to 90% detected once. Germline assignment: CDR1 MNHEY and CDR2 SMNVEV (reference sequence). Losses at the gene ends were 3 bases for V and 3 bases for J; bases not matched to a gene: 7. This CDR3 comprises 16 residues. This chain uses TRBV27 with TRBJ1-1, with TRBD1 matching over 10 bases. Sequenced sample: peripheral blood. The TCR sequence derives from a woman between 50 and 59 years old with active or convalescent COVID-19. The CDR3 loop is CASSFGLGQGDTEAFF. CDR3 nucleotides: TGTGCCAGCAGTTTTGGTCTAGGACAGGGGGACACTGAAGCTTTCTTT.